Included here is one TCR beta chain sequence, with context. The data are from a study of blood T cell repertoires in COVID-19. Overall study: Both acute and convalescent COVID-19 samples were obtained from the United States, Italy and Spain.

The V gene's germline CDR1 is LGHDT and CDR2 YNNKEL (reference sequence). The CDR3 extends over 16 amino acids. The V and J ends lost 3 bases and 4 bases, in that order; junction bases with no gene match: 7. TCRdb's table, derived via immunoSEQ multiplex PCR, lists solely in-frame clones and lacks some. The table has 290,000 or so clones, approximately 85% seen once. The source material was peripheral blood. This TCR was recovered from a man aged 50-59 years with active or convalescent COVID-19. V gene TRBV3-1 (or the pseudogene TRBV3-2) combines with J gene TRBJ2-2; 8 nucleotides align to TRBD2. The CDR3 DNA is TGTGCCAGCAGCCACGGCGGGAGGACTTTCACCGGGGAGCTGTTTTTT. Amino acids: CASSHGGRTFTGELFF.